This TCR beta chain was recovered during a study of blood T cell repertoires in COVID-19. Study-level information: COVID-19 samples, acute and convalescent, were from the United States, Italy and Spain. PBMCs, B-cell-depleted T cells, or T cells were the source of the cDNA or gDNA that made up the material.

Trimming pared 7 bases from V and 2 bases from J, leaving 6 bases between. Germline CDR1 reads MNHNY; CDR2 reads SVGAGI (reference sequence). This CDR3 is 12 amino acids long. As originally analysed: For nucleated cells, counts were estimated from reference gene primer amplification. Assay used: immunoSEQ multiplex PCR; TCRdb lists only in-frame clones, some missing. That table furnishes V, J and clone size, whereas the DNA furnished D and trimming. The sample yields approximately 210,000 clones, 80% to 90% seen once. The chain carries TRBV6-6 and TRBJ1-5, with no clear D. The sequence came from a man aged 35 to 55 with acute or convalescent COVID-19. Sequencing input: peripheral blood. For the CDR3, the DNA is TGTGCCAGCACCCGGGGCAATCAGCCCCAGCATTTT. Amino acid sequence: CASTRGNQPQHF.